These 30 T cell receptor beta chains share one sample of origin, sequenced in a study of blood T cells in healthy people across ages. Primed by a sample-barcoded 5' primer and a J-beta primer mix, a second PCR proceeded for about 6 to 12 cycles. TCRdb analysed the 5' RACE reads with MiXCR anew, one entry per CDR3 protein. The table shows about 1.8 million distinct CDR3 sequences, with roughly 50% occurring only once. Specimen: blood. The receptor set was obtained from a woman aged 40 to 50 in good health.

This chain uses TRBV5-1 with TRBJ2-5; D remains ambiguous. Germline V CDR1 and CDR2: SGHRS, YFSETQ. The CDR3 extends over 14 amino acids. The germline V and J ends were trimmed by 6 bases and 3 bases, with 15 bases remaining between them. The DNA for the CDR3 is TGCGCCAGCACCGACCTTAGGAAAGAAGAGACCCAGTACTTC. Translated, it gives CASTDLRKEETQYF.

This chain connects TRBV27 to TRBJ2-1; 8 nucleotides agree with TRBD1. This CDR3 is 13 amino acids long. The V gene end was trimmed by 11 bases and the J gene end by 7 bases; junction bases not matched to a gene: 10. Germline values: CDR1 MNHEY, CDR2 SMNVEV (reference sequence). CDR3 DNA sequence: TGTGCCGGCACCTGGACAGGGAGTAATGAGCAGTTCTTC. This sequence encodes CAGTWTGSNEQFF.

The J gene is TRBJ2-1, the V gene TRBV6-1; 9 nucleotides line up with TRBD2. This CDR3 contains 16 residues. Germline V lookup: CDR1 MNHNS, CDR2 SASEGT. The trim removed 2 bases at V and 4 bases at J, leaving 6 bases unmatched. CDR3 protein: CASSERPAGGYNEQFF. CDR3 sequence (DNA): TGTGCCAGCAGTGAACGCCCAGCGGGGGGATACAATGAGCAGTTCTTC.

In the case of this clonotype: One end of the junction varies from germline; a read error may be responsible. The chain carries TRBV7-2 and TRBJ2-1, with TRBD2 matching over 7 bases. The CDR3 sequence is 16 residues long. Germline V gene lookup returns CDR1 SGHTA and CDR2 FQGNSA. The CDR3 DNA reads TGTGTCAGCAGCTTACGATCGGGGGGTTCCTACAATGAGCAGTTCTTC. It codes for CVSSLRSGGSYNEQFF. The variable domain in full, completed from reference TRBV7-2 and TRBJ2-1, reads GAGVSQSPSNKVTEKGKDVELRCDPISGHTALYWYRQSLGQGLEFLIYFQGNSAPDKSGLPSDRFSAERTGGSVSTLTIQRTQQEDSAVYLCVSSLRSGGSYNEQFFGPGTRLTVL.

This clonotype has only one observation. This chain joins TRBV14 and TRBJ1-1; D gene ambiguous. V shed 2 bases and J shed 4 bases, with 11 bases lying between them. CDR1 SGHDN and CDR2 FVKESK come from the germline V gene. The length of the CDR3 is 14 residues. The CDR3, as DNA: TGTGCCAGCAGCCAATTGGAACGTAGCACTGAAGCTTTCTTT. This encodes CASSQLERSTEAFF.

This chain joins TRBV28 and TRBJ2-5; D not certain. This CDR3 comprises 13 residues. Germline CDR1 is MDHEN and CDR2 is SYDVKM. V was pared by 5 bases and J by 1 base, with 8 bases between. DNA of the CDR3: TGTGCCAGCAGTCCGCTGAGCCAAGAGACCCAGTACTTC. Translated, it gives CASSPLSQETQYF.

The J gene is TRBJ2-3, the V gene TRBV3-1, with D perhaps TRBD1 or TRBD2 (6 bases each). CDR1 and CDR2 from the germline V gene are LGHDT and YNNKEL (reference sequence). The CDR3 runs 15 residues. Trimming removed 0 bases at V and 8 bases at J, with 15 bases between. This CDR3 is CASSQDTGKGGTQYF. The CDR3 nucleotides are TGTGCCAGCAGCCAAGATACCGGGAAGGGGGGTACGCAGTATTTT.

This sequence joins TRBV27 and TRBJ2-1; no clear D. With 3 bases removed from V and 7 bases from J, the gap between germline ends came to 10 bases. Germline V gene lookup returns CDR1 MNHEY and CDR2 SMNVEV (reference sequence). The length of the CDR3 is 13 residues. The chain's CDR3 is CASSFGVGNEQFF. The DNA of the CDR3 is TGTGCCAGCAGTTTTGGGGTCGGAAATGAGCAGTTCTTC.

The V call is TRBV7-2, the J call TRBJ2-1, with 7 bases aligning to TRBD2. Trimming removed 8 bases from V and 5 bases from J; junction bases left unmatched: 12. CDR1 and CDR2 (germline): SGHTA, FQGNSA. This CDR3 has 15 residues. CDR3 sequence reads: CASRRESGVHNEQFF. The CDR3 DNA reads TGTGCCAGCCGCCGGGAGAGCGGGGTCCACAATGAGCAGTTCTTC.

The chain joins TRBV6-2 or TRBV6-3 to TRBJ2-3, with 7 bases that match TRBD2. Losses at the gene ends were 2 bases for V and 2 bases for J; bases not matched to a gene: 7. The CDR3 loop spans 16 amino acids. CDR1 is MNHEY, CDR2 SVGEGT, per germline. The CDR3 reads CASSYVLADNTDTQYF. DNA of the CDR3: TGTGCCAGCAGTTACGTCCTAGCGGATAACACAGATACGCAGTATTTT.

A few counts support this clonotype. This CDR3 reads CASTKDRGSDTQYF. The CDR3 DNA reads TGTGCCAGCACCAAGGACAGGGGTTCAGATACGCAGTATTTT. The chain recombines TRBV9 with TRBJ2-3, with 9 bases lining up with TRBD1. Looked up from germline, CDR1 is SGDLS and CDR2 is YYNGEE. The CDR3 contains 14 residues. After removal of 6 bases from V and 4 bases from J, the junction contained 6 bases not matched to a gene.

The count of this clonotype is one. V is TRBV2 and J is TRBJ2-4, with D perhaps TRBD2 (7 bases). TRBJ2-7 explains the end of the DNA better; the J call may be wrong. Germline V CDR1 and CDR2: SNHLY, FYNNEI. There are 12 residues in the CDR3. CDR3 residues: CASGEGAYEQYF. The DNA for the CDR3 is TGTGCCAGCGGGGAGGGGGCCTACGAGCAGTACTTC.

The genes are TRBV13 and TRBJ2-1; 12 nucleotides line up with TRBD2. The CDR3 sequence is 15 residues long. V shed 5 bases and J 7 bases; nucleotides not matched to a gene: 6. Per the germline V gene, CDR1 is PRHDT and CDR2 is FYEKMQ (reference sequence). CDR3 protein: CASSTTSGGYNEQFF. The CDR3 coding sequence is TGTGCCAGCAGCACAACTAGCGGGGGGTATAATGAGCAGTTCTTC.

This clonotype was counted a few times. This chain joins TRBV11-1 and TRBJ2-3, with TRBD2 matching 7 bases. Germline trimming cut 5 bases from V and 6 bases from J; bases unmatched to any gene: 14. The CDR3 has 16 amino acids. Germline assignment: CDR1 SGHAT and CDR2 FQDESV (reference sequence). The CDR3 nucleotides are TGTGCCAGCAGCCCAAGCGGGACTACCCTTCCGGATACGCAGTATTTT. Translation: CASSPSGTTLPDTQYF.

This clonotype was counted between two and nine times. A read error may produce the germline difference seen at one junction end. The gene calls are TRBV6-5 and TRBJ2-3; 8 nucleotides align to TRBD2. Germline CDR1 MNHEY, CDR2 SVGAGI. The CDR3 runs to 13 residues. CDR3 loop: CGVGRVKTDTQYF. The CDR3 region has the DNA TGCGGGGTCGGGAGGGTGAAGACAGATACGCAGTATTTT.

The chain is built from TRBV27 and TRBJ1-2; the D is unclear. Trimming left V 2 bases short and J 8 bases short, with 15 bases between. The length of the CDR3 is 14 residues. Germline V lookup: CDR1 MNHEY, CDR2 SMNVEV (reference sequence). The DNA for the CDR3 is TGTGCCAGCAGTTTAAGGGCCGATGTGGAGGGCTACACCTTC. The encoded protein is CASSLRADVEGYTF.

This chain uses TRBV28 with TRBJ2-1, with D hard to call. V was trimmed by 5 bases and J by 8 bases, leaving 10 bases between them. The CDR3 length is 12 residues. Per germline, CDR1 MDHEN and CDR2 SYDVKM. CDR3 in DNA: TGTGCCAGCAGTCGTTTCATGGATGAGCAGTTCTTC. Protein product: CASSRFMDEQFF.

The rearrangement uses TRBV6-6 and TRBJ2-1; TRBD2 matches 9 bases. The CDR3 loop spans 18 amino acids. Trimming removed 5 bases from V and 1 base from J; junction bases left unmatched: 12. Germline CDR1 MNHNY, CDR2 SVGAGI (reference sequence). The CDR3 DNA reads as TGTGCCAGCAGTCCGGTGCTGGCGGGGGGGCTTTCCTACAATGAGCAGTTCTTC. Translated: CASSPVLAGGLSYNEQFF.

This clonotype was counted a few times. The rearrangement links TRBV6-2 or TRBV6-3 to TRBJ2-7, with TRBD2 matching over 10 bases. The CDR3 covers 13 residues. The V segment lost 5 bases and the J segment 2 bases; nucleotides outside the gene matches: 0. Germline CDR1 is MNHEY and CDR2 is SVGEGT. The CDR3 protein is CASSTSGAYEQYF. In nucleotides, the CDR3 is TGTGCCAGCAGTACTAGCGGGGCCTACGAGCAGTACTTC.

V gene TRBV7-2 combines with J gene TRBJ2-7; TRBD2 matches 7 bases. The germline V gene encodes CDR1 SGHTA and CDR2 FQGNSA. The J segment lost 3 bases and the V segment lost 3 bases, leaving 8 bases of the junction unmatched. This CDR3 spans 15 amino acids. CDR3 nucleotides: TGTGCCAGCAGCTTTCAGGGAGGGCCCTTCTACGAGCAGTACTTC. Translated, it gives CASSFQGGPFYEQYF.

This chain uses TRBV7-2 with TRBJ2-2, with D perhaps TRBD1 (6 bases). Trimming pared 1 base from V and 4 bases from J, leaving 13 bases between. CDR1 is SGHTA and CDR2 is FQGNSA in the germline V gene. This CDR3 is 16 amino acids long. This CDR3 reads CASSLGGGGFTGELFF. The CDR3 DNA reads TGTGCCAGCAGCTTAGGTGGGGGCGGGTTCACCGGGGAGCTGTTTTTT.

This rearrangement joins TRBV27 to TRBJ2-1; 7 bases map to TRBD1. Germline assignment: CDR1 MNHEY and CDR2 SMNVEV (reference sequence). V lost 7 bases to trimming and J lost 3 bases; unmatched junction nucleotides: 9. CDR3 size: 15 residues. The CDR3 region has the DNA TGTGCCAGCACCCCAGGGGGTTATGGCTACAATGAGCAGTTCTTC. Translated, it gives CASTPGGYGYNEQFF.

This sequence joins TRBV20-1 and TRBJ2-5, with 8 bases that match TRBD2. The CDR3 length is 14 residues. Trimming removed 3 bases from V and 3 bases from J; junction bases left unmatched: 6. The V gene's germline CDR1 is DFQATT and CDR2 SNEGSKA (reference sequence). The CDR3 nucleotides read TGCAGTGCTAGCGGGGGGGCCGGTAAAGAGACCCAGTACTTC. Its protein is CSASGGAGKETQYF.

The J gene is TRBJ1-5, the V gene TRBV9; 7 nucleotides match TRBD1. J lost 7 bases, V lost 3 bases, and 16 bases had no gene match. The germline gives CDR1 SGDLS, CDR2 YYNGEE. This CDR3 comprises 17 residues. The CDR3 DNA reads TGTGCCAGCAGCGAGGCTCACAGGGGAGGAGAATGCCAGCCCCAGCATTTT. As protein: CASSEAHRGGECQPQHF.

This sequence joins TRBV4-3 and TRBJ1-5; TRBD1 might be the D (5 bases). The germline V and J ends were trimmed by 0 bases and 3 bases, with 12 bases remaining between them. CDR3 length equals 16 residues. Germline values: CDR1 LGHNA, CDR2 YSLEER. The CDR3, as DNA: TGCGCCAGCAGCCAAGAGGTAAACAGGTTCAATCAGCCCCAGCATTTT. It yields the protein CASSQEVNRFNQPQHF.

The genes are TRBV5-1 and TRBJ2-1; 9 nucleotides line up with TRBD2. Trimming at V came to 5 bases and at J to 8 bases, leaving 11 bases not matched to a gene. CDR1 is SGHRS and CDR2 is YFSETQ in the germline V gene. The CDR3 consists of 15 residues. CDR3 DNA: TGCGCCAGCAGTTCGTCGGCGGGGGGGTTCGATGAGCAGTTCTTC. It is translated as CASSSSAGGFDEQFF.

Ten or more counts support this clonotype. This chain connects TRBV12-3 or TRBV12-4 to TRBJ1-6, with TRBD1 matching 8 bases. CDR3 size: 14 residues. V lost 5 bases, J lost 10 bases, and 7 bases stayed unmatched. The CDR3 loop is CASSLQGATSPLHF. The CDR3 nucleotides are TGTGCCAGCAGTCTCCAGGGGGCCACCTCACCCCTCCACTTT.

The CDR3 is CASSPLGDRSIEQYF. In DNA, the CDR3 is TGTGCCAGCAGCCCCCTCGGGGACAGGAGTATCGAGCAGTACTTC. The rearrangement uses TRBV7-2 and TRBJ2-5; 8 positions match TRBD1. TRBJ2-7 explains the end of the DNA better; the J call may be wrong. The germline CDR1 and CDR2 sequences are SGHTA and FQGNSA. This CDR3 is built from 15 residues.

The table lists this clonotype with a few counts. The V call is TRBV29-1, the J call TRBJ2-5; D is ambiguous. The CDR3 is 12 residues long. V lost 7 bases, J lost 4 bases, and 13 bases lay in between. From germline, CDR1 is SQVTM and CDR2 ANQGSEA. The CDR3 loop reads CSARLGIETQYF. CDR3 in DNA: TGCAGCGCGAGGTTGGGGATAGAGACCCAGTACTTC.

Notes on this clonotype: Just one base apart from a much larger clone, this may be a read error. This CDR3 is CVSSWQGRYQETQYF. In DNA form, the CDR3 reads TGTGTCAGCAGCTGGCAGGGCCGCTACCAAGAGACCCAGTACTTC. The chain uses TRBV7-2 and TRBJ2-5; D perhaps matches TRBD1 (5 bases). The CDR3 contains 15 residues. Looked up from germline, CDR1 is SGHTA and CDR2 is FQGNSA.